This T cell receptor (beta chain) was captured by sequencing in a study of OX40 agonist ivuxolimab in advanced cancers. Across the whole study: The group had a mean age of about 60 years, ranged from about 20 to 80, and was 75% to 85% male.

TCRdb's copy holds only in-frame clones and misses some; the assay was immunoSEQ multiplex PCR. Altogether just under 85,000 clones are present, less than 90% being singletons, with the ten largest covering 0.7% to 0.9%. Notes on the study in general: Among patients with partial responses at 0.1-3.0 mg/kg, clonal expansion was among the lowest.

CDR1 and CDR2 (germline): SGDLS, YYNGEE. This CDR3 has 14 amino acids. V gave up 0 bases and J gave up 6 bases; unmatched junction bases: 1. About this clone: The target antigen is unknown.

The J gene is TRBJ2-7, the V gene TRBV9, with 12 positions matching TRBD2. Material: CD4+ or CD8+ T cells sorted from blood, obtained in a trial of the OX40 agonist ivuxolimab. The TCR originated in an adult with an advanced solid tumor such as melanoma, head and neck, liver or kidney cancer. The CDR3 reads CASSVASGGGEQYF. The CDR3 DNA is TGTGCCAGCAGCGTAGCTAGCGGGGGGGGCGAGCAGTACTTC.